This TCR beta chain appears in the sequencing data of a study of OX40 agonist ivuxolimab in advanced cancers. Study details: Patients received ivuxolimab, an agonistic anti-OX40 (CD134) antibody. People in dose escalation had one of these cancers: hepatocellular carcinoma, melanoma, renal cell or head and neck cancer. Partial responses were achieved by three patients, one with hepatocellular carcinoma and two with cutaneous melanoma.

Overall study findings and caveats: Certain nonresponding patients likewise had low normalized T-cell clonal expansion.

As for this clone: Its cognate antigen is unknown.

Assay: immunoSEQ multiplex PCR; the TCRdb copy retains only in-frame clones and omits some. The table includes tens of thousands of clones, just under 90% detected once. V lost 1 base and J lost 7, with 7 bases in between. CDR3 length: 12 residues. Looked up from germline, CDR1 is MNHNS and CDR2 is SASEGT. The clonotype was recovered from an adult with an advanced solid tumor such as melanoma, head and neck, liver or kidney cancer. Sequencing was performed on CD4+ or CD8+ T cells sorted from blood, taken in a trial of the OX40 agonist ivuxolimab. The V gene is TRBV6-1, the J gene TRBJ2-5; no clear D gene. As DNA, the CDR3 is TGTGCCAGCAGTGAAGGAGTGGGGACCCAGTACTTC. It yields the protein CASSEGVGTQYF.